The 20 T cell receptor beta chains below all came from one sample that was sequenced in a study of T cell responses to AZD1222 COVID-19 vaccine. The method was immunoSEQ multiplex PCR; TCRdb's version includes in-frame clones alone and lacks a portion of them. The sample has 95,000 to 100,000 clones; less than 85% are singletons. Sequences were derived from peripheral blood, sampled 28 days after the second AZD1222 dose. Receptors were obtained from an adult who received the AZD1222 COVID-19 vaccine.

The sample holds a few counts of this clone. The chain links TRBV5-1 to TRBJ1-2; 9 bases line up with TRBD1. The CDR3 covers 17 residues. From germline, CDR1 is SGHRS and CDR2 YFSETQ. V was clipped by 0 bases and J by 8 bases; unmatched bases: 14. This chain's CDR3 is CASSLGAPGQGYHGYTF. DNA for the CDR3: TGCGCCAGCAGCTTGGGGGCTCCGGGACAGGGTTATCACGGCTACACCTTC.

The rearrangement links TRBV5-1 to TRBJ2-1; 10 bases are shared with TRBD2. Trimming took 0 bases from V and 7 from J; bases not matched to a gene: 4. CDR3 length equals 15 residues. The germline V gene encodes CDR1 SGHRS and CDR2 YFSETQ. Written as DNA, the CDR3 is TGCGCCAGCAGCTTGGTTACTAGCGGGATAAATGAGCAGTTCTTC. It is translated as CASSLVTSGINEQFF. Looking up the rest from reference TRBV5-1 and TRBJ2-1 gives the full variable domain: KAGVTQTPRYLIKTRGQQVTLSCSPISGHRSVSWYQQTPGQGLQFLFEYFSETQRNKGNFPGRFSGRQFSNSRSEMNVSTLELGDSALYLCASSLVTSGINEQFFGPGTRLTVL.

J is TRBJ1-2 and V is TRBV12-3 or TRBV12-4; possible D gene TRBD1, 5 bases. The CDR3 has 13 amino acids. Trimming took off 6 bases at V and 6 bases at J, with 14 bases between the two ends. CDR3 loop: CASSIGQGNGYTF. The CDR3 region has the DNA TGTGCCAGCAGCATTGGGCAGGGCAATGGCTACACCTTC.

The chain joins TRBV29-1 to TRBJ1-1, with D uncertain. Germline CDR1 is SQVTM and CDR2 is ANQGSEA. V was pared by 3 bases and J by 3 bases, with 8 bases between. The length of the CDR3 is 12 residues. The CDR3 loop reads CSVDSGHTEAFF. CDR3 sequence (DNA): TGCAGCGTTGATAGCGGACACACTGAAGCTTTCTTT.

The gene calls are TRBV6-5 and TRBJ2-1; 11 bases fit TRBD1. The length of the CDR3 is 14 residues. Germline values: CDR1 MNHEY, CDR2 SVGAGI. With V trimmed by 9 bases and J by 6 bases, 7 bases remained unmatched. The CDR3 spells CASNGQGATNEQFF. The CDR3, as DNA: TGTGCCAGTAACGGACAGGGGGCTACCAATGAGCAGTTCTTC.

The chain links TRBV18 to TRBJ2-5, with D perhaps TRBD2 (6 bases). Trimming pared 6 bases from V and 4 bases from J, leaving 12 bases between. The CDR3 is made up of 13 amino acids. Germline CDR1 reads KGHSH; CDR2 reads LQKENI. This CDR3 is CASSRREPETQYF. For the CDR3, the DNA is TGTGCCAGCTCCCGACGGGAGCCAGAGACCCAGTACTTC.

The chain carries TRBV19 and TRBJ1-3, with D possibly being TRBD1 (5 bases). Per germline, CDR1 LNHDA and CDR2 SQIVND (reference sequence). This CDR3 region has 11 residues. Trimming left V 6 bases short and J 12 bases short, with 12 bases between. The CDR3 nucleotides read TGTGCCAGTAGCGAGGGACCTGTCATATATTTT. Its translation: CASSEGPVIYF.

J is TRBJ2-1 and V is TRBV11-2; TRBD1 or TRBD2 may be the D gene (6 bases each). Germline V lookup: CDR1 SGHAT, CDR2 FQNNGV. The V end was cut by 4 bases, the J end by 2 bases, with 15 bases between. The CDR3 has 16 residues. CDR3 nucleotides: TGTGCCAGCAGCTCTCCGGGGGCAAACCCCTACAATGAGCAGTTCTTC. Encoded protein: CASSSPGANPYNEQFF.

The CDR3 coding sequence is TGTGCCAGCTCACTCGTTGGGACTAGCGGAGCCTACGAGCAGTACTTC. As protein: CASSLVGTSGAYEQYF. V usage is TRBV18 and J usage is TRBJ2-7; 11 bases map to TRBD2. J gave up 2 bases and V 4 bases, and 7 bases lay outside the gene matches. Germline V lookup: CDR1 KGHSH, CDR2 LQKENI. The CDR3 covers 16 residues. The entire variable domain, with the rest obtained from reference TRBV18 and TRBJ2-7, is as follows: NAGVMQNPRHLVRRRGQEARLRCSPMKGHSHVYWYRQLPEEGLKFMVYLQKENIIDESGMPKERFSAEFPKEGPSILRIQQVVRGDSAAYFCASSLVGTSGAYEQYFGPGTRLTVT.

The chain employs TRBV10-3 and TRBJ1-2; 7 bases line up with TRBD1. The CDR3 consists of 14 residues. V gave up 0 bases and J gave up 4 bases; unmatched junction bases: 2. From germline, CDR1 is ENHRY and CDR2 SYGVKD. In DNA form, the CDR3 reads TGTGCCATCAGTGAGTCCGGGACAGTCTATGGCTACACCTTC. Translation: CAISESGTVYGYTF.

This clone was observed a handful of times. The V call is TRBV19, the J call TRBJ2-1; 8 bases are a match to TRBD2. The CDR3 length is 16 residues. CDR1 and CDR2 (germline): LNHDA, SQIVND (reference sequence). V lost 3 bases, J lost 8 bases, and 12 bases stayed unmatched. The DNA for the CDR3 is TGTGCCAGTAGTATGAAAGCGGGAGAGTATTTATATGAGCAGTTCTTC. Protein: CASSMKAGEYLYEQFF.

This sequence joins TRBV5-1 and TRBJ2-2, with D possibly being TRBD2 (6 bases). In germline, CDR1 is SGHRS, CDR2 YFSETQ. The CDR3 is 15 residues long. V gave up 7 bases and J gave up 1 base, with 14 bases separating them. Here the CDR3 DNA reads TGCGCCAGCCAACTGGGCGGGGAGAACACCGGGGAGCTGTTTTTT. Translation gives CASQLGGENTGELFF.

This chain uses TRBV29-1 with TRBJ2-7; D uncertain. Looked up from germline, CDR1 is SQVTM and CDR2 is ANQGSEA. V shed 7 bases and J shed 7 bases, with 17 bases lying between them. This CDR3 comprises 12 residues. The CDR3 nucleotides are TGCAGCGCGGCACGGTCCTTGGAAGAGCAGTACTTC. Residues: CSAARSLEEQYF.

J is TRBJ1-1 and V is TRBV6-5; D remains unclear. Germline V gene sequence: CDR1 MNHEY, CDR2 SVGAGI. The CDR3 totals 14 residues. V dropped 8 bases and J dropped 1 base, with 14 bases sitting between them. The CDR3 sequence: CASFPFWTNTEAFF. CDR3 in DNA: TGTGCCAGCTTCCCCTTTTGGACGAACACTGAAGCTTTCTTT.

The J gene is TRBJ1-3, the V gene TRBV30; D is unclear. This CDR3 is built from 10 residues. V was pared by 3 bases and J by 4 bases, with 1 base between. In germline, CDR1 is GTSNPN, CDR2 SVGIG (reference sequence). The CDR3 sequence is CAWRGNTIYF. CDR3 coding DNA: TGTGCCTGGAGGGGAAACACCATATATTTT.

V usage is TRBV7-2 and J usage is TRBJ2-2; 7 bases are shared with TRBD2. The germline gives CDR1 SGHTA, CDR2 FQGNSA. The CDR3 spans 16 residues. V trimming: 1 base; J trimming: 6 bases; junction bases outside the gene matches: 8. CDR3 sequence (DNA): TGTGCCAGCAGCTTAGTAACTAGCGCTATATCCGGGGAGCTGTTTTTT. As protein: CASSLVTSAISGELFF. The variable domain in full, with the rest retrieved from reference TRBV7-2 and TRBJ2-2, is GAGVSQSPSNKVTEKGKDVELRCDPISGHTALYWYRQSLGQGLEFLIYFQGNSAPDKSGLPSDRFSAERTGGSVSTLTIQRTQQEDSAVYLCASSLVTSAISGELFFGEGSRLTVL.

This chain connects TRBV6-5 to TRBJ1-5, with 7 bases lining up with TRBD1. Germline CDR1 reads MNHEY; CDR2 reads SVGAGI. The CDR3 covers 14 residues. V was clipped by 6 bases and J by 7 bases; unmatched bases: 9. The CDR3 DNA sequence: TGTGCCAGCAGCGCCCAGGGGGTAGGGCAGCCCCAGCATTTT. Its protein is CASSAQGVGQPQHF.

This chain links TRBV3-1 (or the pseudogene TRBV3-2) with TRBJ1-6; D gene uncertain. CDR3 length: 12 amino acids. Trimming removed 1 base from V and 8 bases from J, with 3 bases in between. CDR1 and CDR2 (germline): LGHDT, YNNKEL (reference sequence). CDR3 region: CASSQGDSPLHF. The CDR3 coding sequence is TGTGCCAGCAGCCAAGGAGATTCACCCCTCCACTTT.

The rearrangement joins TRBV24-1 to TRBJ2-2; D is perhaps TRBD2 (5 bases). The CDR3 has 15 amino acids. The V gene lost 3 bases and the J gene lost 6 bases, with 13 bases spanning the gap. Germline loops: CDR1 KGHDR, CDR2 SFDVKD. In DNA, the CDR3 is TGTGCCACCAGTGATCGGAAGGGAGAGGCCGGGGAGCTGTTTTTT. Translation gives CATSDRKGEAGELFF.

V is TRBV3-1 (or the pseudogene TRBV3-2) and J is TRBJ1-2, with D unclear. This CDR3 has 15 residues. Trimming took off 1 base at V and 8 bases at J, with 17 bases between the two ends. Germline loops: CDR1 LGHDT, CDR2 YNNKEL (reference sequence). CDR3 loop: CASSQVFTGEGGYTF. CDR3 sequence (DNA): TGTGCCAGCAGCCAAGTTTTCACCGGGGAGGGAGGCTACACCTTC.